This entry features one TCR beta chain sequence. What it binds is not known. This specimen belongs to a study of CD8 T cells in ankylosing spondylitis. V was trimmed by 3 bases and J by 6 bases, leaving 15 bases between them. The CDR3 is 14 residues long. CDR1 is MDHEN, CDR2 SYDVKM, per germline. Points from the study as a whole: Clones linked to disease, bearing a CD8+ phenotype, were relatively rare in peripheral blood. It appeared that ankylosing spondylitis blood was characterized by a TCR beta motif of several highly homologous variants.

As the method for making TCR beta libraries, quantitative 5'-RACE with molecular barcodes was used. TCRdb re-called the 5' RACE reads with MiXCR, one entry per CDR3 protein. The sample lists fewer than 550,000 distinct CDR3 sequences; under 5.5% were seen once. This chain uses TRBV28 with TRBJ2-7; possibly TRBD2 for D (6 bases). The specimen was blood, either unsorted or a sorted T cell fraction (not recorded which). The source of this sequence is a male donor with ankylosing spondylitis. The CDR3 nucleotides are TGTGCCAGCAGTTTTAGGGACTCCGACGGCGAGCAGTACTTC. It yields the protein CASSFRDSDGEQYF. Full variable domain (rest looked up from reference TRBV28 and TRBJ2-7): DVKVTQSSRYLVKRTGEKVFLECVQDMDHENMFWYRQDPGLGLRLIYFSYDVKMKEKGDIPEGYSVSREKKERFSLILESASTNQTSMYLCASSFRDSDGEQYFGPGTRLTVT.